This T cell receptor beta chain was profiled in a study of cytomegalovirus exposure and HLA in healthy donors. Background on the study: Earlier, 100 million to 120 million unique TCR beta sequences were recovered from around 190 million T cells by an analysis. The study placed 70% to 90% of its 398 genotyped donors in the Caucasian-associated ancestry cluster.

About this clone itself: What it recognizes is unknown.

Primers: 60 Vbeta forward and 13 Jbeta reverse. Sequenced by immunoSEQ multiplex PCR; TCRdb stores in-frame clones only, minus some. The sample lists 100,000 to 150,000 clones; about 80% were seen once. Study observations and caveats: Reports indicated that the classifier achieved high specificity and sensitivity in diagnosing cytomegalovirus status.

The sequenced sample was PBMCs. This TCR derives from a human donor in good health.

CDR3 bases: TGCGCCAGCAGCCAAGTTGATTTAGTCAACTACAATGAGCAGTTCTTC. Translating it yields CASSQVDLVNYNEQFF. The chain has TRBV4-1 and TRBJ2-1; no definite D call. This CDR3 contains 16 residues. V lost 1 base and J 3 bases, leaving 13 bases between the germline ends. CDR1 MGHRA and CDR2 YSYEKL come from the germline V gene.